Sequencing of this T cell receptor (beta chain) was carried out in a study of blood T cell repertoires in COVID-19. V dropped 2 bases and J dropped 1; count of bases not matched to a gene: 1. CDR1 is LNHDA, CDR2 SQIVND, per germline (reference sequence). The CDR3 is 15 amino acids. Which cohort a participant joined came from the clinical history participants gave. Assay used: immunoSEQ multiplex PCR; TCRdb lists only in-frame clones, some missing. The table records 300,000 to 400,000 clones, roughly 90% of them present only once. The receptor comes from a woman aged 25 to 39 with acute COVID-19. The gene calls are TRBV19 and TRBJ2-2; 7 nucleotides line up with TRBD1. Material: PBMCs or T cells enriched from blood (not recorded which). The CDR3 is CASSITGVNTGELFF. Here the CDR3 DNA reads TGTGCCAGTAGTATAACAGGGGTGAACACCGGGGAGCTGTTTTTT. Supplemented by reference TRBV19 and TRBJ2-2, the full variable domain reads DGGITQSPKYLFRKEGQNVTLSCEQNLNHDAMYWYRQDPGQGLRLIYYSQIVNDFQKGDIAEGYSVSREKKESFPLTVTSAQKNPTAFYLCASSITGVNTGELFFGEGSRLTVL.